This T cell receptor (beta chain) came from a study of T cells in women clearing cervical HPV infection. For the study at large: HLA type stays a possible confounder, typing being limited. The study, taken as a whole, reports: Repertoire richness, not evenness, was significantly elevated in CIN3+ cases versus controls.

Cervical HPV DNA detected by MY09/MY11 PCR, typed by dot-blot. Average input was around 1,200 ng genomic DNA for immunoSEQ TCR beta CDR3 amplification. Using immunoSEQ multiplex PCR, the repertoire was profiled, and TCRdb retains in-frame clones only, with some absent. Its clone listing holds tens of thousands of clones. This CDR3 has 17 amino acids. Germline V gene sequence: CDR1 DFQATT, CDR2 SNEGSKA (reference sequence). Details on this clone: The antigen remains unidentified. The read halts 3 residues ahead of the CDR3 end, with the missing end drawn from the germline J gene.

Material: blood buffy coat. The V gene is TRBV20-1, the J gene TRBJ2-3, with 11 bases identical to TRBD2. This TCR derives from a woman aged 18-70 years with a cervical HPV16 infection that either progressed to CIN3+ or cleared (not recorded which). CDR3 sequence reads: CSASCSGLAEPQETQYF. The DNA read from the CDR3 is TGCAGTGCTAGTTGTTCGGGACTAGCGGAGCCCCAAGAGACG.